One sample yielded the 9 T cell receptor beta chains listed below, sequenced in a study of OX40 agonist ivuxolimab in advanced cancers. Data came from immunoSEQ multiplex PCR; TCRdb stores just in-frame clones and leaves some out. Among thousands of clones listed, 60% to 85% were seen once. Sequencing was performed on CD4+ or CD8+ T cells sorted from blood, taken in a trial of the OX40 agonist ivuxolimab. These receptors were taken from an adult with an advanced solid tumor such as melanoma, head and neck, liver or kidney cancer.

This clone occurred once. V gene TRBV6-5 combines with J gene TRBJ2-1, with 7 nucleotides matching TRBD2. Germline CDR1 reads MNHEY; CDR2 reads SVGAGI. The V segment lost 0 bases and the J segment 5 bases; nucleotides outside the gene matches: 4. The CDR3 loop spans 15 amino acids. The CDR3 coding sequence is TGTGCCAGCAGTTACTCGCGGGAGATCCACAATGAGCAGTTCTTC. This gives the protein CASSYSREIHNEQFF.

This sequence joins TRBV29-1 and TRBJ2-1; 10 bases are shared with TRBD1. The V gene's germline CDR1 is SQVTM and CDR2 ANQGSEA. The V and J ends lost 4 bases and 4 bases, in that order; junction bases with no gene match: 4. The CDR3 runs to 14 residues. The CDR3 DNA reads TGCAGCGTTGCCGGGACAGGGGCGTACAATGAGCAGTTCTTC. Encoded protein: CSVAGTGAYNEQFF.

The CDR3 region has the DNA TGTGCCAGCAGCTTAAGTCAGGGGGCGTGGGAGCAGTACTTC. Its protein product is CASSLSQGAWEQYF. The chain carries TRBV7-9 and TRBJ2-7; 8 bases map to TRBD1. The CDR3 totals 14 residues. V lost 2 bases and J lost 7; bases outside the gene matches: 7. Germline CDR1 reads SEHNR; CDR2 reads FQNEAQ (reference sequence).

This clone is medium-sized (0.01 to 0.1%) within its sample. Other DNA sequences in the sample encode the same CDR3. The gene calls are TRBV12-5 and TRBJ1-5, with D possibly TRBD1 on 5 matching bases. Trimming stripped 3 bases from V and 5 bases from J, with 8 bases between. The germline CDR1 and CDR2 sequences are LGHNT and FRNRAP. The CDR3 is 13 residues long. CDR3 region: CASGFGGDQPQHF. CDR3 in DNA: TGTGCTAGTGGTTTTGGGGGGGATCAGCCCCAGCATTTT. Complete variable domain (other parts from reference TRBV12-5 and TRBJ1-5): DARVTQTPRHKVTEMGQEVTMRCQPILGHNTVFWYRQTMMQGLELLAYFRNRAPLDDSGMPKDRFSAEMPDATLATLKIQPSEPRDSAVYFCASGFGGDQPQHFGDGTRLSIL.

This sequence joins TRBV4-3 and TRBJ2-7; D remains unclear. The germline gives CDR1 LGHNA, CDR2 YSLEER. CDR3 size: 14 residues. The germline V and J ends were trimmed by 2 bases and 2 bases, with 10 bases remaining between them. The CDR3 loop is CASSQLLETYEQYF. The CDR3 region has the DNA TGCGCCAGCAGCCAATTGCTAGAGACCTACGAGCAGTACTTC.

In nucleotides, the CDR3 is TGTGCCAGCAGCGGGGGGTCTAGCTCCTACAATGAGCAGTTCTTC. Its protein is CASSGGSSSYNEQFF. J is TRBJ2-1 and V is TRBV9, with D tentatively TRBD1 or TRBD2 (5 bases each). Germline V gene lookup returns CDR1 SGDLS and CDR2 YYNGEE. The CDR3 is made up of 15 amino acids. The germline V and J ends were trimmed by 3 bases and 0 bases, with 10 bases remaining between them.

The chain has TRBV27 and TRBJ2-7; the match to TRBD1 covers 7 bases. V was pared by 5 bases and J by 5 bases, with 15 bases of the junction left unmatched. The CDR3 runs to 16 residues. CDR1 MNHEY and CDR2 SMNVEV come from the germline V gene (reference sequence). CDR3 residues: CASSQGGPYRGDEQYF. DNA for the CDR3: TGTGCCAGCAGTCAAGGGGGACCTTACAGGGGCGACGAGCAGTACTTC.

The gene calls are TRBV10-3 and TRBJ2-1; 9 nucleotides agree with TRBD2. This CDR3 has 14 amino acids. With 8 bases clipped from V and 6 bases from J, the junction kept 8 bases outside the gene matches. The germline CDR1 and CDR2 sequences are ENHRY and SYGVKD. CDR3 DNA: TGTGCCATCGCTAGCGGGGCCTCCCGCAATGAGCAGTTCTTC. Protein product: CAIASGASRNEQFF.

This clone was observed a few times. J is TRBJ2-7 and V is TRBV10-3; possibly TRBD1 for D (6 bases). This CDR3 comprises 13 residues. Germline CDR1 is ENHRY and CDR2 is SYGVKD. Trimming took 11 bases from V and 3 from J, leaving 17 bases between them. CDR3 protein: CAVSGVRGYEQYF. In DNA, the CDR3 is TGTGCCGTTTCAGGGGTAAGGGGCTACGAGCAGTACTTC.